This record looks at one TCR beta chain sequence and its context. Its specificity is unknown. Libraries were prepared by immunoSEQ multiplex PCR; TCRdb keeps only in-frame clonotypes and omits some of them. In the table there are tens of thousands of clones, around 84% of which are singletons. This CDR3 region has 13 residues. Germline V gene lookup returns CDR1 LNHDA and CDR2 SQIVND (reference sequence). Trimming removed 9 bases from V and 8 bases from J; junction bases left unmatched: 7. These data come from a study of T cells in localized non-small cell lung cancer. Study outcomes and limitations: Elevated circulating T cell density in blood was associated with longer overall survival. Clonality peaked in uninvolved adjacent lung rather than tumor. The study detected a median about 50 of the top 100 tumor clones in adjacent lung.

The chain recombines TRBV19 with TRBJ2-1, with 10 nucleotides matching TRBD1. This TCR came from a female donor with stage II lung adenocarcinoma. Sequencing used PBMCs, obtained before any cancer treatment. The chain's CDR3 is CASRDRGFDEQFF. The CDR3 DNA reads as TGTGCCAGCCGGGACAGGGGTTTCGATGAGCAGTTCTTC.